This entry concerns a single T cell receptor (beta chain). The antigen remains unidentified. Both 60 Vbeta primers and 13 Jbeta primers went into the PCR. As originally analysed: Roughly 11 million shared chains were among around 78 million unique TCR beta chains counted in a later analysis. Assay used: immunoSEQ multiplex PCR; TCRdb lists only in-frame clones, some missing. The V and J calls and clone size are taken from that table; D and trimming were inferred from the DNA. The profile shows around 150,000 clones, about 81% of them singletons. This entry comes from a study of cytomegalovirus exposure and HLA in healthy donors. Study context: An early release of data contained roughly 86 million unique TCRs, which came from HLA-typed donors.

This CDR3 region has 14 residues. Germline CDR1 KGHSH, CDR2 LQKENI. The V end lost 2 bases, the J end lost 2 bases, and 9 bases lay between the germline ends. Study-wide findings and caveats: The presence/absence work took it that sequencing depth was about the same across donors. Solely CMV serostatus was available to characterize immune exposure.

The sample consisted of PBMCs. The chain carries TRBV18 and TRBJ1-1; D remains ambiguous. The source is a woman under 30 in good health and CMV-seronegative. For the CDR3, the DNA is TGTGCCAGCTCACCAATACAGAGCAACACTGAAGCTTTCTTT. This translates into CASSPIQSNTEAFF.